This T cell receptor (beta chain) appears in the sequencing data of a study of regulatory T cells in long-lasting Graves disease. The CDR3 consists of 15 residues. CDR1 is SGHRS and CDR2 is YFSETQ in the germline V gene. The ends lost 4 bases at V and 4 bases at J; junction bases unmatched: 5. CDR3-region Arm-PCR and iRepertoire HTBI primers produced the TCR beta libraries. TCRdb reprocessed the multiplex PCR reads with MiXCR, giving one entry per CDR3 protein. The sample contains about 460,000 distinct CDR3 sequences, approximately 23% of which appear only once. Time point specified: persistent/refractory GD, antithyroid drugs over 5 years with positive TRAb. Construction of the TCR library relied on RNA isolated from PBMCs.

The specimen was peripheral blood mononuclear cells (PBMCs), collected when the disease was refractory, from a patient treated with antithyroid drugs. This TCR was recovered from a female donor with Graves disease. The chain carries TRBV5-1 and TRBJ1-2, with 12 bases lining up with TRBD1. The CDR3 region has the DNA TGCGCCAGCAGCCCAGGGACAGGGGGCATCTATGGCTACACCTTC. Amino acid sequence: CASSPGTGGIYGYTF.